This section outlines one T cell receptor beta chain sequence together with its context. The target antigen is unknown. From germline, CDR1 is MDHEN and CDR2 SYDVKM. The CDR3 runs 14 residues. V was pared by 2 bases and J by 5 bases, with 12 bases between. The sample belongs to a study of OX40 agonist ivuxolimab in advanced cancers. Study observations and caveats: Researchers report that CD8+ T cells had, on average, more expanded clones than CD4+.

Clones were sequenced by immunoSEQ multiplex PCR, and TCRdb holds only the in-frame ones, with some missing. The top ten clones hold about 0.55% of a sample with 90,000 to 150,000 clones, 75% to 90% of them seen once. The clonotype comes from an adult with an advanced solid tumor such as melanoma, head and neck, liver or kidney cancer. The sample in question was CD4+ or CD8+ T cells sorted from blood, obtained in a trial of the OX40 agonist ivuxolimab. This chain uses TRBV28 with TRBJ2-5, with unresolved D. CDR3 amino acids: CASSLKFGWETQYF. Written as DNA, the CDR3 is TGTGCCAGCAGTTTAAAATTTGGGTGGGAGACCCAGTACTTC.